These 4 T cell receptor beta chains share one sample of origin, sequenced in a study of T cell repertoires in cytomegalovirus infection. The antigens of these receptors remain unknown. From the reads, TCRdb called clonotypes with MiXCR, one entry per CDR3 protein. The sample carries about a million distinct CDR3 sequences, 25% to 40% recorded once. This sample comprised cultured CD8+ T cells from PBMCs, obtained from culture after CMV antigen stimulation. These receptors were collected from a human donor in good health (CMV status not recorded). Some clones in this sample may be carry-over from other donors' samples.

The chain employs TRBV4-1 and TRBJ1-5; D ambiguous. The CDR3 spans 14 residues. Trimming removed 7 bases from V and 7 bases from J, with 17 bases in between. From germline, CDR1 is MGHRA and CDR2 YSYEKL. The CDR3 loop reads CASTEEGPSQPQHF. The CDR3 DNA sequence: TGCGCCAGCACCGAAGAGGGCCCCTCGCAGCCCCAGCATTTT.

The chain is built from TRBV4-2 and TRBJ2-7, with TRBD1 matching 9 bases. The CDR3 covers 16 residues. Germline V gene lookup returns CDR1 LGHNA and CDR2 YNFKEQ. The junction had 8 bases not matched to a gene; V was cut back by 2 bases and J by 3 bases. DNA for the CDR3: TGTGCCAGCAGCCAAATAACAGGGGGCGCCGACTACGAGCAGTACTTC. This codes for CASSQITGGADYEQYF.

This clonotype has a handful of counts. V gene TRBV6-1 combines with J gene TRBJ1-5; D may be TRBD1 (6 bases). The CDR3 has 17 amino acids. Germline CDR1 is MNHNS and CDR2 is SASEGT. The V end was cut by 0 bases, the J end by 11 bases, with 23 bases between. CDR3 amino acids: CASSEALIRDTVRSQHF. DNA of the CDR3: TGTGCCAGCAGTGAAGCGCTAATCCGGGACACAGTGAGGTCCCAGCATTTT.

Written as DNA, the CDR3 is TGTGCCAGCATCACAGGGTTTGGGAACACCGGGGAGCTGTTTTTT. This gives the protein CASITGFGNTGELFF. The chain joins TRBV6-6 to TRBJ2-2; D may be TRBD1 (6 bases). The CDR3 contains 15 residues. Per germline, CDR1 MNHNY and CDR2 SVGAGI (reference sequence). Trimming removed 7 bases at V and 1 base at J, with 13 bases between.